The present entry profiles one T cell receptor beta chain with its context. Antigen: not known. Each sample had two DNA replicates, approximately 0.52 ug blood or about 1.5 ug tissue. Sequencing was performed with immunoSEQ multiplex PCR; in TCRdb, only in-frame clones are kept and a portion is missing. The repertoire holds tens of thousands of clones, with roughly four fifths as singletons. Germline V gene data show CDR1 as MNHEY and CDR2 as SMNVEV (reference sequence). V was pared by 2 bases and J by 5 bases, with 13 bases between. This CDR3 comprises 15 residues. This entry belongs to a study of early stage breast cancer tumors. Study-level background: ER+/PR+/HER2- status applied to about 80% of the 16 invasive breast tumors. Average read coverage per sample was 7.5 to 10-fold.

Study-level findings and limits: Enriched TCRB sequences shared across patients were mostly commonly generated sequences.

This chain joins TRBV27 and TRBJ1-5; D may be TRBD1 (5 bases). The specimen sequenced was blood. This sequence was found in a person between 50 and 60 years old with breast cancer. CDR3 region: CASSLGQGAHQPQHF. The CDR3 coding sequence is TGTGCCAGCAGTTTAGGGCAGGGTGCCCATCAGCCCCAGCATTTT.